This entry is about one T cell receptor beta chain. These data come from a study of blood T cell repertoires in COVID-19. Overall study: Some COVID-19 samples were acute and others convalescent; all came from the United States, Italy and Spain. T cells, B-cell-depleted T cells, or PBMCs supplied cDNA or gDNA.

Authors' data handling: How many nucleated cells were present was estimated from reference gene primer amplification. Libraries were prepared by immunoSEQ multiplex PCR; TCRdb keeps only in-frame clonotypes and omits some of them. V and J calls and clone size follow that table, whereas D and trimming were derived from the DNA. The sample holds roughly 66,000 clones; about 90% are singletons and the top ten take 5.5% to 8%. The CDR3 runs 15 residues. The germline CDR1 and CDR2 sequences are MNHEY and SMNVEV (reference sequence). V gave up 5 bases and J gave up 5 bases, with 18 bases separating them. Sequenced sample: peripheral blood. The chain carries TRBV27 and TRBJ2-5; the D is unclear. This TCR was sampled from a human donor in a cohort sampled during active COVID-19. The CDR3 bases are TGTGCCAGCAGTCACCGAATGGCGGAATGGGAGACCCAGTACTTC. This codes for CASSHRMAEWETQYF.